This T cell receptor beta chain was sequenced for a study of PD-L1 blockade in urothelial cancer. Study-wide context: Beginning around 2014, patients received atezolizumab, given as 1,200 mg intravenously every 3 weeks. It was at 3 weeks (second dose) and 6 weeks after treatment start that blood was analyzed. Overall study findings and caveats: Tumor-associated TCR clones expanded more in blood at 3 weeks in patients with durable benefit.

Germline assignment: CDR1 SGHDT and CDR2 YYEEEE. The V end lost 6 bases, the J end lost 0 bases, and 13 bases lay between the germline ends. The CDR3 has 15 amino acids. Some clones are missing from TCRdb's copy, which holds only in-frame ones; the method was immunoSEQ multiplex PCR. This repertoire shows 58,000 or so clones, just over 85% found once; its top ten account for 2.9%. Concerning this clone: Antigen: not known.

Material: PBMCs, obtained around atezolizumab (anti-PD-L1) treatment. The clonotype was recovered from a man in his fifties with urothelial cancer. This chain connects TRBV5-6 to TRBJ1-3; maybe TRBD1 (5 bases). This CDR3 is CASTDRGFSGNTIYF. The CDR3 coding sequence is TGTGCCAGCACAGACAGAGGATTCTCTGGAAACACCATATATTTT.